This T cell receptor beta chain emerged from a study of blood T cell repertoires in COVID-19. Study information: Samples came from the United States, Italy and Spain, spanning acute and convalescent COVID-19.

CDR3 length: 13 amino acids. Per the germline V gene, CDR1 is SNHLY and CDR2 is FYNNEI. V lost 6 bases and J 9 bases, leaving 15 bases between the germline ends. Source study methods: Amplification of reference gene primers was used by the study to estimate nucleated cell counts. Measured with immunoSEQ multiplex PCR; TCRdb has only the in-frame clones, and not every one. The DNA was the basis for D and trimming; V, J and clone size are from that table. The sample includes about 280,000 clones, over 75% of them seen just once. Sequenced: peripheral blood. V usage is TRBV2 and J usage is TRBJ2-1; TRBD2 is a possible D gene (6 bases). The receptor's source is a man aged 45-65 years with active or convalescent COVID-19. The CDR3 region has the DNA TGTGCCAGCAGCGAAAAAGAGGGAGGTGAGCAGTTCTTC. It specifies CASSEKEGGEQFF. The whole variable domain, filled in from reference TRBV2 and TRBJ2-1, reads EPEVTQTPSHQVTQMGQEVILRCVPISNHLYFYWYRQILGQKVEFLVSFYNNEISEKSEIFDDQFSVERPDGSNFTLKIRSTKLEDSAMYFCASSEKEGGEQFFGPGTRLTVL.